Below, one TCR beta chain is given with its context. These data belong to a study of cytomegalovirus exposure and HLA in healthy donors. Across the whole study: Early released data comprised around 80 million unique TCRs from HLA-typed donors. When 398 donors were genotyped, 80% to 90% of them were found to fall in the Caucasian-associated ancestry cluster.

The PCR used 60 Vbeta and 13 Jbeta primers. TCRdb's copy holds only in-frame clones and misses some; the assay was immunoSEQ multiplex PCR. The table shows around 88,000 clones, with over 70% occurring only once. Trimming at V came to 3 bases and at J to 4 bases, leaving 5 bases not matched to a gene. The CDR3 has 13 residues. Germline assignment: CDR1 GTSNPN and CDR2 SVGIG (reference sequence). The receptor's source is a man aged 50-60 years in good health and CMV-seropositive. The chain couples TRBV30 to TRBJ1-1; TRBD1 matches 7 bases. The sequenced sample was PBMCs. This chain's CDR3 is CAWRNAGGTEAFF. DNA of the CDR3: TGTGCCTGGAGGAACGCAGGGGGCACTGAAGCTTTCTTT.